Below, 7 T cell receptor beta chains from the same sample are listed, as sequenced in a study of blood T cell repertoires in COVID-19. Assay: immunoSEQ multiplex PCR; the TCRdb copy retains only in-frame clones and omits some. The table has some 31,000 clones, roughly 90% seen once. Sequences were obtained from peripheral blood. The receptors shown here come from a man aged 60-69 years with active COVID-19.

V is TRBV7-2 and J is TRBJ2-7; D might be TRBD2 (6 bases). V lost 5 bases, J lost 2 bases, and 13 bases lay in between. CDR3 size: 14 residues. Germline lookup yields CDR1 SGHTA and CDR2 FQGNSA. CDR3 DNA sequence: TGTGCCAGCAGCACTCGGACTAACACCTACGAGCAGTACTTC. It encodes CASSTRTNTYEQYF. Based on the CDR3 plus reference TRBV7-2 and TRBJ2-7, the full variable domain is GAGVSQSPSNKVTEKGKDVELRCDPISGHTALYWYRQSLGQGLEFLIYFQGNSAPDKSGLPSDRFSAERTGGSVSTLTIQRTQQEDSAVYLCASSTRTNTYEQYFGPGTRLTVT.

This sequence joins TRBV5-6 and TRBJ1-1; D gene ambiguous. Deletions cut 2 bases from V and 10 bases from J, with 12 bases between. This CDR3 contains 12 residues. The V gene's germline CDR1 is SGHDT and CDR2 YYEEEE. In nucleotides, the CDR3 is TGTGCCAGCAGCTTTTTAGGAGATCGAGCTTTCTTT. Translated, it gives CASSFLGDRAFF.

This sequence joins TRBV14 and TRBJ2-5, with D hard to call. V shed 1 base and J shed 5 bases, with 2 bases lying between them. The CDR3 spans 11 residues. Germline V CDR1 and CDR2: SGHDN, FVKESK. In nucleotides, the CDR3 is TGTGCCAGCAGCCAAGCTGAGACCCAGTACTTC. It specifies CASSQAETQYF.

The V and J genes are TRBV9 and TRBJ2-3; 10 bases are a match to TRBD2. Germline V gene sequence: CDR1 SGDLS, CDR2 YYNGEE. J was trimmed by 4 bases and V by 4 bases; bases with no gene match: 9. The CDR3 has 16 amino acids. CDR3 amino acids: CASSSEGAGGADTQYF. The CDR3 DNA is TGTGCCAGCAGCTCCGAGGGAGCGGGGGGGGCAGATACGCAGTATTTT.

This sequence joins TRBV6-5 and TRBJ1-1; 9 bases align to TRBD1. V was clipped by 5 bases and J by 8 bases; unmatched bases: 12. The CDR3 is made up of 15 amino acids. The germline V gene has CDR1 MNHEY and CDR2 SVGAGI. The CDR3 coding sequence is TGTGCCAGCAGTCCCAACCCCGGGACAGGGTGGGAAGCTTTCTTT. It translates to CASSPNPGTGWEAFF.

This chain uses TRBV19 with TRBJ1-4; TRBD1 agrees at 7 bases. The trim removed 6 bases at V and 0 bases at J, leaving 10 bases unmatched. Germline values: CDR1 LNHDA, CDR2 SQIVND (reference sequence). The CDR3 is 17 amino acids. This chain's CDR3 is CASSPRTGHSTNEKLFF. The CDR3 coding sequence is TGTGCCAGTAGCCCTAGGACAGGACATTCAACTAATGAAAAACTGTTTTTT.

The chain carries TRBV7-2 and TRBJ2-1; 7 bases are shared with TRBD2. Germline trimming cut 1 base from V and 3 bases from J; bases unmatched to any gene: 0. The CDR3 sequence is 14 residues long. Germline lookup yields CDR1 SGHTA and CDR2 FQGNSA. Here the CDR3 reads CASSLGGGYNEQFF. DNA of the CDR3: TGTGCCAGCAGCTTAGGGGGGGGCTACAATGAGCAGTTCTTC. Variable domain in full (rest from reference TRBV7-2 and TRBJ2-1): GAGVSQSPSNKVTEKGKDVELRCDPISGHTALYWYRQSLGQGLEFLIYFQGNSAPDKSGLPSDRFSAERTGGSVSTLTIQRTQQEDSAVYLCASSLGGGYNEQFFGPGTRLTVL.